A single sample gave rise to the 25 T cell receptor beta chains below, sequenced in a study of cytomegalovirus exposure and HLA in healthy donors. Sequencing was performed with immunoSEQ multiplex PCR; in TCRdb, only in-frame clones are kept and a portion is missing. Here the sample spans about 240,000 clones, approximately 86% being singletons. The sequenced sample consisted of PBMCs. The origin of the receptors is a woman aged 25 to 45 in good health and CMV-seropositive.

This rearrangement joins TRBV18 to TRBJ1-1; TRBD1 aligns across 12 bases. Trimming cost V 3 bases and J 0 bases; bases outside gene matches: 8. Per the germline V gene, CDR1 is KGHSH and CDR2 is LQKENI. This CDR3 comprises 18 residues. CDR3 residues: CASSPGQGAQTMNTEAFF. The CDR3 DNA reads TGTGCCAGCTCACCGGGACAGGGGGCGCAAACCATGAACACTGAAGCTTTCTTT.

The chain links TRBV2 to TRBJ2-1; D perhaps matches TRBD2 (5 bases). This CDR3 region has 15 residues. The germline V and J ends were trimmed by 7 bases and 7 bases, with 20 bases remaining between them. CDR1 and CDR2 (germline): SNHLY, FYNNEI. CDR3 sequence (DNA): TGTGCCAGCACCGAGACTACGTGGGTTCAAAATGAGCAGTTCTTC. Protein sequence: CASTETTWVQNEQFF.

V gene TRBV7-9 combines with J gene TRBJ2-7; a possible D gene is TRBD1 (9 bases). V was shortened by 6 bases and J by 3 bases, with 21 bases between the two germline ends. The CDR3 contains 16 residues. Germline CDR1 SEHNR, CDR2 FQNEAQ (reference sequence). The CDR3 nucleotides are TGTGCCAGCAGTCAACCGGGAGGGACAGGGCACTACGAGCAGTACTTC. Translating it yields CASSQPGGTGHYEQYF.

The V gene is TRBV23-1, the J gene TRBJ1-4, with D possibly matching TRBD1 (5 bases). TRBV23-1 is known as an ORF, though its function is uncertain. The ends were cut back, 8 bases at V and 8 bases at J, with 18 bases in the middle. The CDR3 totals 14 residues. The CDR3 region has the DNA TGCGCCAGCCCGAACCGGGACTTGAGAGAAAAACTGTTTTTT. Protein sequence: CASPNRDLREKLFF.

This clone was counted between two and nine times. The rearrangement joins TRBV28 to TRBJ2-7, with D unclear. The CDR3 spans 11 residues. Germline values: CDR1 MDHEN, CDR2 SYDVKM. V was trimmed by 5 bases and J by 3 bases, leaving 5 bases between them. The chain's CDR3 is CASSPLYEQYF. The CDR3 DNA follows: TGTGCCAGCAGTCCCCTCTACGAGCAGTACTTC.

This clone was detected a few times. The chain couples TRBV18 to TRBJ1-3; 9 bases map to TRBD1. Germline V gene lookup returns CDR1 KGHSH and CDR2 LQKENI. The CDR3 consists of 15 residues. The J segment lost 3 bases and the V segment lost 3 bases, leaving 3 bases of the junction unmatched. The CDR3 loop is CASSPGQGGGNTIYF. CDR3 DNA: TGTGCCAGCTCACCGGGACAGGGTGGTGGAAACACCATATATTTT.

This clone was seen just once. CDR3 nucleotide sequence: TGTGCCAGCAGCTTAAACACGTACGAGCAGTACTTC. Its translation: CASSLNTYEQYF. The V call is TRBV5-4, the J call TRBJ2-7; D remains ambiguous. The CDR3 totals 12 residues. The germline CDR1 and CDR2 sequences are SGHNT and YYREEE (reference sequence). Trimming removed 2 bases from V and 4 bases from J, with 7 bases in between.

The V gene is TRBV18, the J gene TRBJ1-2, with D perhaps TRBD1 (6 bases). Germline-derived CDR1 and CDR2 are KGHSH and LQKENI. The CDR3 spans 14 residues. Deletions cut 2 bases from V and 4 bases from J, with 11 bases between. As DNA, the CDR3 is TGTGCCAGCTCACCATACAGGGAGCCCTATGGCTACACCTTC. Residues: CASSPYREPYGYTF.

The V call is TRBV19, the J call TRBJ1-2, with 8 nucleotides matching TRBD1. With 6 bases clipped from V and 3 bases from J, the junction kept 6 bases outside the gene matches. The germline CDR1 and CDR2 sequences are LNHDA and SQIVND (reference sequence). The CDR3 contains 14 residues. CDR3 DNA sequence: TGTGCCAGTAGCCCAACAGGGGGTGACTATGGCTACACCTTC. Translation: CASSPTGGDYGYTF.

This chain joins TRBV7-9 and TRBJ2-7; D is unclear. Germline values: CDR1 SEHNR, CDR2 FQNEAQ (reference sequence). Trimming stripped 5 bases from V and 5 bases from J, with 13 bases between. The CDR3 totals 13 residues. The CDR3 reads CASSVTPGHEQYF. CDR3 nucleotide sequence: TGTGCCAGCAGCGTAACACCAGGCCACGAGCAGTACTTC.

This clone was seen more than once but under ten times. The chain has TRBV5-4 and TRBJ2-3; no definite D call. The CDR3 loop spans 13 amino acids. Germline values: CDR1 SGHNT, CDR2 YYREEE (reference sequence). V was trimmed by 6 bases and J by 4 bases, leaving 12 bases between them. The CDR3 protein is CASTPHPADTQYF. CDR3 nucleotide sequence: TGTGCCAGCACCCCTCATCCAGCAGATACGCAGTATTTT.

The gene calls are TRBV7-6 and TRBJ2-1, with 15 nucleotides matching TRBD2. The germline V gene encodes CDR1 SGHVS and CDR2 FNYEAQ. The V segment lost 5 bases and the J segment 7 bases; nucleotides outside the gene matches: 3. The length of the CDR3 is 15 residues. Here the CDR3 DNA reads TGTGCCAGCAGCGCCGGACTAGCGGGAGGGAATGAGCAGTTCTTC. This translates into CASSAGLAGGNEQFF.

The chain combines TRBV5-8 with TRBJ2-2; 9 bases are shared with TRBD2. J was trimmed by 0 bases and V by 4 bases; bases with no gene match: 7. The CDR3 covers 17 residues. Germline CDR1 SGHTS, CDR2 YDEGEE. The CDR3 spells CASSQFRTSANTGELFF. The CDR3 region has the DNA TGTGCCAGCAGCCAATTCCGGACTAGCGCGAACACCGGGGAGCTGTTTTTT. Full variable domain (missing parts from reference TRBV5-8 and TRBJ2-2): EAGVTQSPTHLIKTRGQQATLRCSPISGHTSVYWYQQALGLGLQFLLWYDEGEERNRGNFPPRFSGRQFPNYSSELNVNALELEDSALYLCASSQFRTSANTGELFFGEGSRLTVL.

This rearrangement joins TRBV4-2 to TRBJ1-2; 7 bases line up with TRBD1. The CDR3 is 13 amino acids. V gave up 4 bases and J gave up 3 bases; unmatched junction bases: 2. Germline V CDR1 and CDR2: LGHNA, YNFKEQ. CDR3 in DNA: TGTGCCAGCAGCCGGGACAGAGACTATGGCTACACCTTC. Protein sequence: CASSRDRDYGYTF.

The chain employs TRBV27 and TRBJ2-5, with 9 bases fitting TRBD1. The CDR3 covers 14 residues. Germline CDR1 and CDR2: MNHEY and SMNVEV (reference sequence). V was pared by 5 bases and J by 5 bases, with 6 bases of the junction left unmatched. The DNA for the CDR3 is TGTGCCAGCAGTCGAACAGGGGGCGTGGAGACCCAGTACTTC. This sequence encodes CASSRTGGVETQYF.

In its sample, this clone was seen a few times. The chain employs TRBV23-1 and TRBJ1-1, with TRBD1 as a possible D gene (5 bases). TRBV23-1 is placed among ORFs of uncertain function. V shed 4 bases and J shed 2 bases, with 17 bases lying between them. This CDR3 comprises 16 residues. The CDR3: CASSRPYSGINTEAFF. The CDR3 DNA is TGCGCCAGCAGTCGCCCCTACTCAGGGATTAACACTGAAGCTTTCTTT.

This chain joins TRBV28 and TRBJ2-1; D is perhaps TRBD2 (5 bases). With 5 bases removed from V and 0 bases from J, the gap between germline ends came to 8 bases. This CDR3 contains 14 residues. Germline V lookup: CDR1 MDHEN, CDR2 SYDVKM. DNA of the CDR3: TGTGCCAGCAGTGCCGGGAACTCCTACAATGAGCAGTTCTTC. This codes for CASSAGNSYNEQFF.

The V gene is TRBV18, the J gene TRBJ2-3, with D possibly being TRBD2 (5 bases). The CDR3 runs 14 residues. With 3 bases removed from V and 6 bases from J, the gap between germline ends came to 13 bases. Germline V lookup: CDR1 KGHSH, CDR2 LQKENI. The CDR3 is CASSPGISRDTQYF. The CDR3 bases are TGTGCCAGCTCACCCGGGATCTCGAGGGATACGCAGTATTTT. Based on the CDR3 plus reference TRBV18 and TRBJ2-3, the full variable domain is NAGVMQNPRHLVRRRGQEARLRCSPMKGHSHVYWYRQLPEEGLKFMVYLQKENIIDESGMPKERFSAEFPKEGPSILRIQQVVRGDSAAYFCASSPGISRDTQYFGPGTRLTVL.

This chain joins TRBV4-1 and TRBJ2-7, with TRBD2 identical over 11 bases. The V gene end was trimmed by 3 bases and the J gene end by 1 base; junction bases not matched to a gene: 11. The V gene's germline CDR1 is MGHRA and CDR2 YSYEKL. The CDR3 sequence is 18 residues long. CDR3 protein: CASSQAATTSGTSYEQYF. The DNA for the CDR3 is TGCGCCAGCAGCCAGGCTGCGACGACTAGCGGGACTTCCTACGAGCAGTACTTC.

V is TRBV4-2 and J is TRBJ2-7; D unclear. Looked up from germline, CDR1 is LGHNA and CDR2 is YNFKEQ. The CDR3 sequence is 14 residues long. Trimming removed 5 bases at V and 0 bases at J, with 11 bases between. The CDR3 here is CASSSTDSSYEQYF. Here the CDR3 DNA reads TGTGCCAGCAGCAGTACAGATAGCTCCTACGAGCAGTACTTC.

DNA for the CDR3: TGCGCCAGCAGCGGGCGACAGGGGGCTGAACTAGCGGGAGTCGGGGATACGCAGTATTTT. It encodes CASSGRQGAELAGVGDTQYF. The chain uses TRBV5-1 and TRBJ2-3; perhaps TRBD2 as D (11 bases). Germline loops: CDR1 SGHRS, CDR2 YFSETQ. Trimming cost V 4 bases and J 6 bases, with 33 bases left between them. The CDR3 runs to 20 residues. Full variable domain (rest looked up from reference TRBV5-1 and TRBJ2-3): KAGVTQTPRYLIKTRGQQVTLSCSPISGHRSVSWYQQTPGQGLQFLFEYFSETQRNKGNFPGRFSGRQFSNSRSEMNVSTLELGDSALYLCASSGRQGAELAGVGDTQYFGPGTRLTVL.

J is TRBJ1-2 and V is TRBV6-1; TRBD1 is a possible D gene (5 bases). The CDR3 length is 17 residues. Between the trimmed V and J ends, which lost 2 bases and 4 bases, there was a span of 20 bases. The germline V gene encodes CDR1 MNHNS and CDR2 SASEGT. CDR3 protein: CASSERAGGLGPYGYTF. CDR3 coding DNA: TGTGCCAGCAGTGAAAGGGCGGGGGGATTGGGCCCCTATGGCTACACCTTC.

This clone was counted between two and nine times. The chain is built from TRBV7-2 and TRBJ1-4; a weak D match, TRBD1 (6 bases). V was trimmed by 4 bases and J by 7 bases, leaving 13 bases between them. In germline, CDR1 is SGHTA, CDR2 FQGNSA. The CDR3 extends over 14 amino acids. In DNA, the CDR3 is TGTGCCAGCAGCTCCTCACAGGGAGTTGAAAAACTGTTTTTT. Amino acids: CASSSSQGVEKLFF.

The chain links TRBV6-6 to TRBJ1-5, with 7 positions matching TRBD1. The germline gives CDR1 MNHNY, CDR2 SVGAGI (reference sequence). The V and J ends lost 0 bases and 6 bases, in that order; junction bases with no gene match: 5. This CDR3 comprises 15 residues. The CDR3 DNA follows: TGTGCCAGCAGTTACTCCGACAGGGTAGGTCAGCCCCAGCATTTT. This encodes CASSYSDRVGQPQHF.

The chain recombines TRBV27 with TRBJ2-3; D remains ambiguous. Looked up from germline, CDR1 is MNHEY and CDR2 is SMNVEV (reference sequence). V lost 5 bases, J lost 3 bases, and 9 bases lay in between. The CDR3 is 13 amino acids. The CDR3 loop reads CASSTLRTDTQYF. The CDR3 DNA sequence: TGTGCCAGCAGTACCCTCAGGACAGATACGCAGTATTTT.